This TCR beta chain was recorded in a study of blood T cell repertoires in COVID-19. Study information: Samples taken during acute and convalescent COVID-19 were collected in the United States, Italy and Spain.

Profiled with immunoSEQ multiplex PCR; TCRdb holds only in-frame clones, not every one. The data hold some 210,000 clones, with around 91% observed a single time. CDR3 length equals 14 residues. Germline CDR1 SGHRS, CDR2 YFSETQ. J was trimmed by 7 bases and V by 2 bases; bases with no gene match: 3. The specimen sequenced was peripheral blood. This clonotype was obtained from a middle-aged woman with acute or convalescent COVID-19. This chain joins TRBV5-1 and TRBJ2-1; 10 bases line up with TRBD2. CDR3 protein: CASSLGTSVNEQFF. Here the CDR3 DNA reads TGCGCCAGCAGCTTAGGGACTAGCGTAAATGAGCAGTTCTTC.